Presented here are 18 T cell receptor beta chains from one specimen sequenced in a study of read filtering for tumor transcriptome and immune sequencing. This library used approximately 0.4 ug RNA and molecular barcoded adaptors spanning alpha/delta and beta/gamma chains. TCRdb fed the reads into MiXCR, producing one record per CDR3 protein. The data show about 62,000 distinct CDR3 sequences, roughly 20% seen once. The sequenced sample consisted of a population of CD138-negative cells sorted from bone marrow. The receptors derive from a donor older than 35 with multiple myeloma.

At least ten counts were recorded for this clonotype. This chain joins TRBV2 and TRBJ2-5; a possible D gene is TRBD2 (5 bases). This CDR3 has 15 amino acids. The germline V gene has CDR1 SNHLY and CDR2 FYNNEI. Trimming removed 7 bases at V and 0 bases at J, with 15 bases between. The CDR3 bases are TGTGCCAGCAATGGGGAAGCGGCGTACCAAGAGACCCAGTACTTC. Protein: CASNGEAAYQETQYF.

This clonotype was detected ten times or more. The chain joins TRBV7-2 to TRBJ1-1, with D unresolved. CDR1 and CDR2 from the germline V gene are SGHTA and FQGNSA. The length of the CDR3 is 13 residues. V was clipped by 3 bases and J by 1 base, with 6 bases between them. The CDR3 sequence: CASSFSENTEAFF. The DNA for the CDR3 is TGTGCCAGCAGCTTCTCGGAGAACACTGAAGCTTTCTTT.

The genes are TRBV5-1 and TRBJ1-4; 9 bases match TRBD1. V lost 0 bases to trimming and J lost 5 bases; unmatched junction nucleotides: 5. The CDR3 is 16 amino acids. The V gene's germline CDR1 is SGHRS and CDR2 YFSETQ. The CDR3 is CASSLALTGGNEKLFF. The CDR3 region has the DNA TGCGCCAGCAGCTTGGCTCTGACAGGGGGGAATGAAAAACTGTTTTTT.

This clonotype was seen many times. The genes are TRBV6-2 or TRBV6-3 and TRBJ2-1; D is perhaps TRBD1 or TRBD2 (5 bases each). This CDR3 region has 13 residues. Germline V lookup: CDR1 MNHEY, CDR2 SVGEGT. Trimming stripped 5 bases from V and 7 bases from J, with 12 bases between. The CDR3 DNA sequence: TGTGCCAGCAGTACGGGACCCAAAAATGAGCAGTTCTTC. Its translation: CASSTGPKNEQFF.

This clonotype was counted at least ten times. The V call is TRBV29-1, the J call TRBJ2-5; D not certain. V shed 5 bases and J shed 4 bases, with 8 bases lying between them. This CDR3 has 11 amino acids. The germline CDR1 and CDR2 sequences are SQVTM and ANQGSEA. The CDR3 region has the DNA TGCAGCGTTTTGAGTGGAGAGACCCAGTACTTC. Protein product: CSVLSGETQYF.

This clonotype was seen repeatedly, ten times or more. The V call is TRBV6-2 or TRBV6-3, the J call TRBJ2-3, with TRBD2 matching 10 bases. CDR1 is MNHEY and CDR2 is SVGEGT in the germline V gene. Losses at the gene ends were 2 bases for V and 2 bases for J; bases not matched to a gene: 4. The CDR3 loop spans 16 amino acids. The CDR3 DNA reads as TGTGCCAGCAGTTACCGACTAGCGGGTTTCACAGATACGCAGTATTTT. Translating gives CASSYRLAGFTDTQYF.

This clonotype was recorded many times. V usage is TRBV5-1 and J usage is TRBJ2-1, with 7 nucleotides matching TRBD2. The CDR3 covers 15 residues. Germline V lookup: CDR1 SGHRS, CDR2 YFSETQ. Trimming cost V 0 bases and J 7 bases; bases outside gene matches: 7. In nucleotides, the CDR3 is TGCGCCAGCAGCTTGGCCTCAGCGGGAACTAATGAGCAGTTCTTC. Residues: CASSLASAGTNEQFF.

Concerning this clonotype: A much bigger clone sits one base away, suggesting this may be a read error. The V and J genes are TRBV2 and TRBJ2-2; 9 bases map to TRBD2. CDR3 size: 14 residues. Germline CDR1 and CDR2: SNHLY and FYNNEI. The CDR3 loop reads CASGGLAETGGLFF. The CDR3 DNA is TGTGCCAGCGGGGGACTAGCCGAGACCGGGGGGCTGTTTTTT.

This clonotype was counted at least ten times. This chain links TRBV24-1 with TRBJ1-1; TRBD1 matches at 7 bases. Germline CDR1 KGHDR, CDR2 SFDVKD. This CDR3 is built from 13 residues. V shed 5 bases, J shed 8 bases, and the junction held 7 bases outside the gene matches. The CDR3 DNA follows: TGTGCCACCAGTGGGGCCGGGACAGCCGAAGCTTTCTTT. This gives the protein CATSGAGTAEAFF.

This clonotype has a count of ten or more. The chain links TRBV7-9 to TRBJ1-1; 7 positions match TRBD1. The CDR3 runs 16 residues. V dropped 0 bases and J dropped 2; count of bases not matched to a gene: 6. Germline V gene lookup returns CDR1 SEHNR and CDR2 FQNEAQ (reference sequence). The CDR3 protein is CASSLAPRQGNTEAFF. CDR3 coding DNA: TGTGCCAGCAGCTTAGCCCCCCGACAGGGAAACACTGAAGCTTTCTTT.

Comment on this clonotype: The germline gene is not matched at one end of the junction; a read error may be the cause. This chain uses TRBV5-1 with TRBJ2-3; 7 bases match TRBD2. The CDR3 spans 15 residues. In germline, CDR1 is SGHRS, CDR2 YFSETQ. The DNA of the CDR3 is TGCGCCAGTAGCTTGGACGGGGGGACTGCAGATACGCAGTATTTT. Its protein product is CASSLDGGTADTQYF.

This clonotype was found many times. The chain carries TRBV29-1 and TRBJ2-3; 14 bases align to TRBD2. V dropped 6 bases and J dropped 0; count of bases not matched to a gene: 5. The CDR3 consists of 16 residues. Germline V gene sequence: CDR1 SQVTM, CDR2 ANQGSEA. The CDR3 region has the DNA TGCAGCGTCCAGGGACTAGCGGGGGTTAGCACAGATACGCAGTATTTT. This sequence encodes CSVQGLAGVSTDTQYF.

This clonotype was seen at least ten times. This rearrangement joins TRBV19 to TRBJ1-5; D not certain. The CDR3 is 14 amino acids. V was pared by 3 bases and J by 6 bases, with 12 bases between. The V gene's germline CDR1 is LNHDA and CDR2 SQIVND (reference sequence). Here the CDR3 DNA reads TGTGCCAGTAGTATCCGACCAGTCTCTCAGCCCCAGCATTTT. Protein sequence: CASSIRPVSQPQHF.

Regarding this clonotype: At one end the junction does not follow the germline gene, possibly because of a read error. This chain connects TRBV6-1 to TRBJ1-1, with 10 bases lining up with TRBD1. The CDR3 contains 19 residues. CDR1 MNHNS and CDR2 SASEGT come from the germline V gene. CDR3 DNA: TGTGCCAGCAGTGCCGCCCATGACAGGGGGCGCATCCTGAATACTGAAGCTTTCTTT. This sequence encodes CASSAAHDRGRILNTEAFF.

This clonotype occurred many times. The gene calls are TRBV7-2 and TRBJ1-4, with D perhaps TRBD1 (5 bases). CDR1 SGHTA and CDR2 FQGNSA come from the germline V gene. The V gene lost 6 bases and the J gene lost 8 bases, with 16 bases spanning the gap. The length of the CDR3 is 14 residues. The CDR3 sequence: CASRPGGAIEKLFF. The CDR3 DNA reads as TGTGCCAGCAGGCCCGGGGGTGCGATCGAAAAACTGTTTTTT.

This clonotype came up many times. The chain joins TRBV7-2 to TRBJ2-1; tentative D call: TRBD2 (6 bases). The CDR3 runs to 14 residues. The germline V gene encodes CDR1 SGHTA and CDR2 FQGNSA. V gave up 1 base and J gave up 10 bases, with 14 bases separating them. CDR3 sequence reads: CASSLVSSANEQFF. For the CDR3, the DNA is TGTGCCAGCAGCTTAGTATCTAGCGCTAACGAGCAGTTCTTC.

In its sample, this clonotype was seen many times. This rearrangement joins TRBV11-2 to TRBJ2-2; unclear D gene. V was cut by 0 bases and J by 6 bases, with 11 bases left in between. Germline V gene lookup returns CDR1 SGHAT and CDR2 FQNNGV. The length of the CDR3 is 15 residues. CDR3 amino acids: CASSLESLVSGELFF. CDR3 nucleotide sequence: TGTGCCAGCAGCTTAGAGTCCCTAGTATCCGGGGAGCTGTTTTTT.

Comments on this clonotype: A read error is possible here, since a much larger clone lies one base away. The chain links TRBV10-1 to TRBJ2-7; TRBD1 or TRBD2 may be the D gene (5 bases each). The CDR3 covers 14 residues. Germline lookup yields CDR1 WNHNN and CDR2 SYGVQD (reference sequence). For the CDR3, the DNA is TGCGCCAGCAGCCGGGACCCAAGCTCCTACGATCAGTACTTC. This translates into CASSRDPSSYDQYF.